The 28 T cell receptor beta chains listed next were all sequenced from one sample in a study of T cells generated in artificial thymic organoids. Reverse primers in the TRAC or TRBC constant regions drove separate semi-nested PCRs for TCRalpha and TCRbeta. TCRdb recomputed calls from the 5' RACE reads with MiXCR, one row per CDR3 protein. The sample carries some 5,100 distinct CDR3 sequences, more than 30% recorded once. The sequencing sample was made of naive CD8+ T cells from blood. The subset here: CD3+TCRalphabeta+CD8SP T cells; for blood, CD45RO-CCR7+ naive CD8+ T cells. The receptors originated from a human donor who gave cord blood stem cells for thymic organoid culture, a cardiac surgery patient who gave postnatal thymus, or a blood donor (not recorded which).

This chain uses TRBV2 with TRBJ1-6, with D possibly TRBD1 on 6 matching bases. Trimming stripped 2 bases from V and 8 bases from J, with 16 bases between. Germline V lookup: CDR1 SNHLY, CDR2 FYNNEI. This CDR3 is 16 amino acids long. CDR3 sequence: CASSERGPARDSPLHF. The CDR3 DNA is TGTGCCAGCAGTGAACGGGGGCCTGCAAGGGATTCACCCCTCCACTTT.

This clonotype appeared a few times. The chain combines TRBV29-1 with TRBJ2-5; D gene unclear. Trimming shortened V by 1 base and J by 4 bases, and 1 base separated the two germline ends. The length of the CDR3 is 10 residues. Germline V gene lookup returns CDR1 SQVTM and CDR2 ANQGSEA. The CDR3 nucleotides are TGCAGCGTTGAAGTAGAGACCCAGTACTTC. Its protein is CSVEVETQYF.

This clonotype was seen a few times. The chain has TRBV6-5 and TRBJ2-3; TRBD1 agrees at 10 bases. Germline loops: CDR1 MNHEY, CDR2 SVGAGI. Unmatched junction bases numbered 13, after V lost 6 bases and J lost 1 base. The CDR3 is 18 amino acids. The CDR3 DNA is TGTGCCAGCAGCAAATCCGGGACAGGGGAGTCCGGCACAGATACGCAGTATTTT. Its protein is CASSKSGTGESGTDTQYF.

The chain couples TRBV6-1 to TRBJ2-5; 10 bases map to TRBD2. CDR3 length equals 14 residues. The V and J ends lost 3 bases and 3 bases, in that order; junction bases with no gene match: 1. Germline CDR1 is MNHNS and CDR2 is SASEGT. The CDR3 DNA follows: TGTGCCAGCAGTGACGGGACTAGCGAAGAGACCCAGTACTTC. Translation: CASSDGTSEETQYF.

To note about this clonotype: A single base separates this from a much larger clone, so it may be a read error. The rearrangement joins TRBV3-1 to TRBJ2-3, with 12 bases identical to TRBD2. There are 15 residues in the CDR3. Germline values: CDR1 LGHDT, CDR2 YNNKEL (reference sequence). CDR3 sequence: CVSSQVLAGGPTQYF. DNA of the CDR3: TGTGTCAGCAGCCAAGTTCTAGCGGGAGGGCCGACGCAGTATTTT.

The CDR3 DNA is TGTGCCAGCAGTCCAAGGACCATCACGGGAAACATTCAGTACTTC. Translating it yields CASSPRTITGNIQYF. This chain uses TRBV27 with TRBJ2-4, with D unresolved. Germline-derived CDR1 and CDR2 are MNHEY and SMNVEV (reference sequence). The ends were cut back, 5 bases at V and 6 bases at J, with 17 bases in the middle. The length of the CDR3 is 15 residues.

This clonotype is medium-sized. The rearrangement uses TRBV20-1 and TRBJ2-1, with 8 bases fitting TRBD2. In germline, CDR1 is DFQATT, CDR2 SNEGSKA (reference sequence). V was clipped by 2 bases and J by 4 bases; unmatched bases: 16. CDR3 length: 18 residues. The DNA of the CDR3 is TGCAGTGCTAGACAAACCATACGGGTGCGGGAGGAATACAATGAGCAGTTCTTC. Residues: CSARQTIRVREEYNEQFF.

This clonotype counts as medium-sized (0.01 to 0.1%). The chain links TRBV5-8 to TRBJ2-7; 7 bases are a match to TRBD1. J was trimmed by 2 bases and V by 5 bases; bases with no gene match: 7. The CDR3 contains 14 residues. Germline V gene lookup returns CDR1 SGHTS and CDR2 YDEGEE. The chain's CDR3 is CASSSDRTTYEQYF. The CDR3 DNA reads TGTGCCAGCAGTTCGGACAGGACAACCTACGAGCAGTACTTC.

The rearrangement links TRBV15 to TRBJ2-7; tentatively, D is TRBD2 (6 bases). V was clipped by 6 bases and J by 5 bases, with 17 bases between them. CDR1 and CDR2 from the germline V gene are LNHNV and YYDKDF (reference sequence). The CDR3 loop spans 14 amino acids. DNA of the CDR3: TGTGCCACCAGTCCCCTGCGGGATGGTAACGAGCAGTACTTC. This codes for CATSPLRDGNEQYF.

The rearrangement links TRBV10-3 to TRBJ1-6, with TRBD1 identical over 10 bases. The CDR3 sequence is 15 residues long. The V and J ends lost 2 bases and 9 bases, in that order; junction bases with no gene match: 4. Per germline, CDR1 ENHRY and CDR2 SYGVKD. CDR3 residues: CAISETGQGGSPLHF. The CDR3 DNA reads TGTGCCATCAGTGAGACCGGACAGGGGGGTTCACCCCTCCACTTT.

The CDR3 coding sequence is TGTGCCAGCAAAGCGGGACAGGGAGGTCAGCCCCAGCATTTT. Its protein is CASKAGQGGQPQHF. The chain recombines TRBV6-2 or TRBV6-3 with TRBJ1-5, with 9 bases matching TRBD1. The CDR3 length is 14 residues. Germline assignment: CDR1 MNHEY and CDR2 SVGEGT. The V gene end was trimmed by 7 bases and the J gene end by 6 bases; junction bases not matched to a gene: 7.

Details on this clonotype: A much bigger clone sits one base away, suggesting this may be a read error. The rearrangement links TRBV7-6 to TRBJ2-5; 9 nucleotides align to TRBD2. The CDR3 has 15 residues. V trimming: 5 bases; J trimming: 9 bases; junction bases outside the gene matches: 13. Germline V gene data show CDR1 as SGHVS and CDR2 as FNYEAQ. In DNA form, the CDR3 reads TGTGCCAGCAGCATGGAGACTAGCGGCTACGAGGCCCAGTACTTC. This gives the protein CASSMETSGYEAQYF.

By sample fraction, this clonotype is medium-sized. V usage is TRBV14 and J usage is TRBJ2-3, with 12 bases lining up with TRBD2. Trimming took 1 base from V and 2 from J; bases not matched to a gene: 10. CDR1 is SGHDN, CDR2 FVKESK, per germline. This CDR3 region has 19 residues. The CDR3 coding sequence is TGTGCCAGCAGCCAAGGTCTAGCGGGGGGGCACACCTCCACAGATACGCAGTATTTT. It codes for CASSQGLAGGHTSTDTQYF.

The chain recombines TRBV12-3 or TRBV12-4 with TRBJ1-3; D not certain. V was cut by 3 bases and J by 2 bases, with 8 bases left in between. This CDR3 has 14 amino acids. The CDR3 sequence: CASSLRMAGNTIYF. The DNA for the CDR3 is TGTGCCAGCAGTTTGCGGATGGCTGGAAACACCATATATTTT.

CDR3 DNA: TGTGCCAGCAGTTTATATCCGTCCGCCGGGGAGCTGTTTTTT. Translation: CASSLYPSAGELFF. The chain carries TRBV27 and TRBJ2-2; D is unresolved. Trimming cost V 1 base and J 6 bases, with 9 bases left between them. The CDR3 loop spans 14 amino acids. CDR1 and CDR2 (germline): MNHEY, SMNVEV (reference sequence).

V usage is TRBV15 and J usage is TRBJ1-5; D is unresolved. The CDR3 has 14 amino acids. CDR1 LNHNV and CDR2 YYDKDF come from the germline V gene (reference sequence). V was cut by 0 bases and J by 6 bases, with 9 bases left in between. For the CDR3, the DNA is TGTGCCACCAGCAGAGATCTGGGAAGTCAGCCCCAGCATTTT. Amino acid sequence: CATSRDLGSQPQHF.

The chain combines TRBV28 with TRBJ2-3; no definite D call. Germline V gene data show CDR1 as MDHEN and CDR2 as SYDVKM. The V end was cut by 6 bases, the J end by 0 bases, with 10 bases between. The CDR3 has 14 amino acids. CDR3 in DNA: TGTGCCAGCAGATCGAGAATAAGCACAGATACGCAGTATTTT. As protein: CASRSRISTDTQYF. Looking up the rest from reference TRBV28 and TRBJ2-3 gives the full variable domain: DVKVTQSSRYLVKRTGEKVFLECVQDMDHENMFWYRQDPGLGLRLIYFSYDVKMKEKGDIPEGYSVSREKKERFSLILESASTNQTSMYLCASRSRISTDTQYFGPGTRLTVL.

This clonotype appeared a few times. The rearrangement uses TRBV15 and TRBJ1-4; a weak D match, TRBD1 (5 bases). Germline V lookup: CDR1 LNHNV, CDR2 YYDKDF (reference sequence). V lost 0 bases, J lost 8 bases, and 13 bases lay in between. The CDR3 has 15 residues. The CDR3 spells CATSRDMAEGEKLFF. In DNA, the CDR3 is TGTGCCACCAGCAGAGATATGGCGGAGGGGGAAAAACTGTTTTTT.

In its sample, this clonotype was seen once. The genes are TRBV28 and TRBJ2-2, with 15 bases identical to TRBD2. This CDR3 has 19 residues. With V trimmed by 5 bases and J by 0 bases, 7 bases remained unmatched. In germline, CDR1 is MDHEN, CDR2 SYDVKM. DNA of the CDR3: TGTGCCAGCAGTACCTGGACTAGCGGGAGGGCCGCGAACACCGGGGAGCTGTTTTTT. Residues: CASSTWTSGRAANTGELFF.

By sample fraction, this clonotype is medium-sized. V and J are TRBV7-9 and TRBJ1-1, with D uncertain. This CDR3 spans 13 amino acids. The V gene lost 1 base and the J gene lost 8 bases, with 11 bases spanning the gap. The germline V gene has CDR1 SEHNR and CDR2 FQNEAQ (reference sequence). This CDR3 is CASSLGGRLEAFF. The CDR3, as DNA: TGTGCCAGCAGCTTAGGAGGACGGCTGGAAGCTTTCTTT.

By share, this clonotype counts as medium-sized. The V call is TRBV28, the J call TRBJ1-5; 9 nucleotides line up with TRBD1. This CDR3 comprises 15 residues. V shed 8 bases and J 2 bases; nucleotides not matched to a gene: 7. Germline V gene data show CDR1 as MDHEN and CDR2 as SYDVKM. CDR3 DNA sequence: TGTGCCAGCGGAGGACAGGGGAGCGGCAATCAGCCCCAGCATTTT. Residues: CASGGQGSGNQPQHF.

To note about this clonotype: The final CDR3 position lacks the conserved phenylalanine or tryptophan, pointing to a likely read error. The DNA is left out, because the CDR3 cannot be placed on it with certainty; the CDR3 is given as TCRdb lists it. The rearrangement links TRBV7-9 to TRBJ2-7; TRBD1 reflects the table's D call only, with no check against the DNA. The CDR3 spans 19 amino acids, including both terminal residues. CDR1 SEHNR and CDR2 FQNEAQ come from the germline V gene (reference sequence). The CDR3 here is CASSPLIAVVSTQSTWGSS.

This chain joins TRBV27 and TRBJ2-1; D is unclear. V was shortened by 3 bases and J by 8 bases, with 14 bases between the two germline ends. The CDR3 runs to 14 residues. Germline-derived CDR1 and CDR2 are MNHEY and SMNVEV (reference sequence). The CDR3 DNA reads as TGTGCCAGCAGTTTGGTACAAAGGCAGGATGAGCAGTTCTTC. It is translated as CASSLVQRQDEQFF.

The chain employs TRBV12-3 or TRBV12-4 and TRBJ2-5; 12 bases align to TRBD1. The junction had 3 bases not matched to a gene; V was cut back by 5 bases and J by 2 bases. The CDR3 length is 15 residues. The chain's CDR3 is CASSGGQGAQETQYF. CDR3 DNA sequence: TGTGCCAGCAGTGGGGGACAGGGGGCGCAAGAGACCCAGTACTTC.

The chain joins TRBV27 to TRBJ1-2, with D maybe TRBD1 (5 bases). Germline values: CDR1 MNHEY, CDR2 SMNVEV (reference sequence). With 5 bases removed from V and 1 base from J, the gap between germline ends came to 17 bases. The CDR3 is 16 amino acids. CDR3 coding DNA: TGTGCCAGCAGTCCAACCCGCGACAGCTTTAACTATGGCTACACCTTC. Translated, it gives CASSPTRDSFNYGYTF.

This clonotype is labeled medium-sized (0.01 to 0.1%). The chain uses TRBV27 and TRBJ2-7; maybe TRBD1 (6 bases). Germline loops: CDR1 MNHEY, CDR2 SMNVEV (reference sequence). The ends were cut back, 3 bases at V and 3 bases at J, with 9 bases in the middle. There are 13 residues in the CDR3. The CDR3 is CASSLGRGYEQYF. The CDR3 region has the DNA TGTGCCAGCAGTTTGGGCAGGGGCTACGAGCAGTACTTC.

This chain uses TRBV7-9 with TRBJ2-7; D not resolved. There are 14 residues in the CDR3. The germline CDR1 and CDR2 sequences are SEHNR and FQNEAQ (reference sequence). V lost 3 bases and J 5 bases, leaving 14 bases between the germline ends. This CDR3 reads CASSLISEGNEQYF. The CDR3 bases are TGTGCCAGCAGCTTGATATCCGAAGGAAACGAGCAGTACTTC.

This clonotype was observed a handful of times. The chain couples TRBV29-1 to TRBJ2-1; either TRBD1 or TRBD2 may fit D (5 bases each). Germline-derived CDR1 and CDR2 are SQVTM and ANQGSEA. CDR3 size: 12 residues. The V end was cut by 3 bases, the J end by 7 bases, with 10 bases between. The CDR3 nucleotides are TGCAGCGTTGAGGTTGGGGGTAATGAGCAGTTCTTC. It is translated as CSVEVGGNEQFF.